This T cell receptor beta chain was documented in a study of regulatory T cells in long-lasting Graves disease. Time point meaning: newly diagnosed GD, antithyroid drugs for less than 3 months. TCR sequences were obtained from RNA taken from PBMCs. Relying on iRepertoire HTBI primers and Arm-PCR of CDR3 regions, the team built TCR beta libraries. In TCRdb, the multiplex PCR reads were re-called with MiXCR into one record per CDR3 protein. The sample yields around 250,000 distinct CDR3 sequences, around 20% seen once. This clonotype was found many times. The CDR3 runs to 15 residues. Germline trimming cut 5 bases from V and 5 bases from J; bases unmatched to any gene: 12. Germline V gene lookup returns CDR1 DFQATT and CDR2 SNEGSKA (reference sequence).

The chain links TRBV20-1 to TRBJ2-5, with TRBD1 matching 9 bases. The source of this sequence is a female donor with Graves disease. The specimen was peripheral blood mononuclear cells (PBMCs), collected at new diagnosis, from a patient treated with antithyroid drugs. This CDR3 is CSAPRTGGREETQYF. The CDR3 DNA sequence: TGCAGTGCTCCACGTACAGGGGGCCGGGAGGAGACCCAGTACTTC.